The clone carrying this T cell receptor (beta chain) was recorded at least ten times. No antigen is known for it. This entry comes from a study of CD8+CD57+ T cells in acquired aplastic anemia. Study-level background: Mean yield of DNA from sorted CD4+ and CD8+ cells was 3.2 ug.

Notes on the study in general: There were twenty-nine CD8+ CDR3 sequences that occurred in both patients and controls.

Patients who underwent sequencing had shown CD8+CD57+ cell expansion by flow cytometry. Genomic DNA constituted the template upon which TCR beta VDJ and CDR3 profiling was performed. TCRdb re-derived calls from the reads in MiXCR, one entry per CDR3 protein. This sample has around 500,000 distinct CDR3 sequences; approximately 32% occur once, and the top ten carry approximately 0.82%. Germline lookup yields CDR1 LNHDA and CDR2 SQIVND (reference sequence). CDR3 length: 14 residues. Trimming stripped 1 base from V and 0 bases from J, with 4 bases between. The sequencing input was sorted CD4+, CD8+, or CD8+CD57+ T cells (not recorded which) from PBMCs. This clonotype was obtained from a human donor with aplastic anemia. The chain carries TRBV19 and TRBJ1-5; unclear D gene. This CDR3 is CASSIVYSNQPQHF. For the CDR3, the DNA is TGTGCCAGTAGTATAGTTTATAGCAATCAGCCCCAGCATTTT.